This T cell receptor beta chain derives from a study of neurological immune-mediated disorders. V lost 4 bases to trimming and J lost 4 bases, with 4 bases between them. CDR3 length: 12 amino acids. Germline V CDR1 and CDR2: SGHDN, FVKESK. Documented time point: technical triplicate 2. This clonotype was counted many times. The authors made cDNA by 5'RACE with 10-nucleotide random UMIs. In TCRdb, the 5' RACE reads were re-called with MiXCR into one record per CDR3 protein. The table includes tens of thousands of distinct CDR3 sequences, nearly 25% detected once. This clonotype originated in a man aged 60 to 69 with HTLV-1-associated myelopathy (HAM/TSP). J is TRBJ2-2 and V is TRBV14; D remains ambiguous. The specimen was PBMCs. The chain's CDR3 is CASSRTTGELFF. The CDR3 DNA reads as TGTGCCAGCAGCCGTACCACCGGGGAGCTGTTTTTT.